The 5 T cell receptor beta chains presented below share a single source sample, sequenced in a study of T cell responses to AZD1222 COVID-19 vaccine. TCRdb keeps only in-frame clones here, not all; method: immunoSEQ multiplex PCR. The repertoire holds 150,000 to 200,000 clones, about 85% seen once, with less than 3% in the top ten. The sample was peripheral blood, taken on day 0 of AZD1222 vaccination. These receptors were obtained from an adult in good health.

CDR3 sequence reads: CASSPGATSFFYGYTF. For the CDR3, the DNA is TGTGCCAGCTCACCGGGGGCTACTAGCTTTTTCTATGGCTACACCTTC. V and J are TRBV18 and TRBJ1-2, with D possibly matching TRBD1 (6 bases). Deletions cut 3 bases from V and 4 bases from J, with 18 bases between. CDR3 length: 16 residues. Germline-derived CDR1 and CDR2 are KGHSH and LQKENI.

The CDR3 DNA follows: TGTGCCAGCAGTTACTTTAGGGAGAATAATTCACCCCTCCACTTT. Protein sequence: CASSYFRENNSPLHF. V gene TRBV6-5 combines with J gene TRBJ1-6; D unresolved. Germline CDR1 MNHEY, CDR2 SVGAGI. V dropped 1 base and J dropped 5 bases, with 9 bases sitting between them. The CDR3 spans 15 residues.

The CDR3 DNA sequence: TGTGCCACCAGTGATTTGAATAGACAGGGTACGTACGAGCAGTACTTC. Translation: CATSDLNRQGTYEQYF. This chain links TRBV24-1 with TRBJ2-7, with TRBD1 identical over 7 bases. Germline V gives CDR1 KGHDR, CDR2 SFDVKD. The trim removed 0 bases at V and 4 bases at J, leaving 8 bases unmatched. The CDR3 is 16 amino acids.

The V gene is TRBV5-1, the J gene TRBJ2-1; 9 positions match TRBD1. After removal of 1 base from V and 4 bases from J, the junction contained 6 bases not matched to a gene. The germline V gene has CDR1 SGHRS and CDR2 YFSETQ. The CDR3 consists of 16 residues. The CDR3 reads CASSLSGTGIYNEQFF. DNA of the CDR3: TGCGCCAGCAGCTTGTCCGGGACAGGGATTTACAATGAGCAGTTCTTC.

This rearrangement joins TRBV7-2 to TRBJ2-5; TRBD1 is a possible D gene (6 bases). Trimming pared 4 bases from V and 5 bases from J, leaving 20 bases between. Germline CDR1 and CDR2: SGHTA and FQGNSA. CDR3 length: 16 amino acids. CDR3 DNA sequence: TGTGCCAGCAGCTCCGGGGAGTGGGGGCCGGGGGAGACCCAGTACTTC. Protein sequence: CASSSGEWGPGETQYF.